Sequencing of this T cell receptor (beta chain) was carried out in a study of blood T cells in healthy people across ages. Points from the study as a whole: The authors considered diversity estimates from one million T cells to be underestimates.

A second PCR of 7 to 11 cycles used a sample-barcoded 5' primer and a J-beta primer mix. Every cDNA molecule bore a tag from a template-switch adaptor containing 12 random nucleotides. One entry per CDR3 protein results from TCRdb running MiXCR on the 5' RACE reads. Of roughly 1,500,000 distinct CDR3 sequences in the sample, 34% were seen once. Germline loops: CDR1 SGDLS, CDR2 YYNGEE. The CDR3 length is 13 residues. Trimming left V 2 bases short and J 5 bases short, with 11 bases between. Concerning this clonotype itself: Its antigen is undetermined.

What was sequenced was blood. The chain joins TRBV9 to TRBJ2-7, with D possibly being TRBD1 (5 bases). The receptor comes from a woman in her twenties or thirties in good health. CDR3 sequence reads: CASSVLGQDEQYF. Here the CDR3 DNA reads TGTGCCAGCAGCGTTTTGGGGCAGGACGAGCAGTACTTC. The full variable domain, with the rest looked up from reference TRBV9 and TRBJ2-7, is DSGVTQTPKHLITATGQRVTLRCSPRSGDLSVYWYQQSLDQGLQFLIQYYNGEERAKGNILERFSAQQFPDLHSELNLSSLELGDSALYFCASSVLGQDEQYFGPGTRLTVT.